The next 5 T cell receptor beta chains were all read from a single sample in a study of shared clonotypes between healthy human individuals. This table comes from immunoSEQ multiplex PCR, and its TCRdb copy is limited to in-frame clones, with some not included. The repertoire includes more than 2,000,000 clones, approximately 95% of them detected once, and approximately 0.4% sits in the top ten. Sequenced material: naive CD4+ T cells from PBMCs. Described subset: CD45RA+ positively selected. These receptors all stem from a young man in good health. Some clones in this sample may be carry-over from other donors' samples.

The CDR3 loop reads CASTNRAGEKAFF. For the CDR3, the DNA is TGTGCCAGCACCAATCGGGCAGGCGAAAAAGCTTTCTTT. The chain carries TRBV28 and TRBJ1-1; unclear D gene. This CDR3 spans 13 amino acids. From germline, CDR1 is MDHEN and CDR2 SYDVKM. The ends were cut back, 7 bases at V and 9 bases at J, with 18 bases in the middle.

The chain couples TRBV5-1 to TRBJ2-7; 8 bases agree with TRBD1. The germline V gene has CDR1 SGHRS and CDR2 YFSETQ. The CDR3 loop spans 16 amino acids. With 4 bases clipped from V and 0 bases from J, the junction kept 9 bases outside the gene matches. CDR3 nucleotides: TGCGCCAGCAGCCATCCTTCGACAGGGGACTCCTACGAGCAGTACTTC. This encodes CASSHPSTGDSYEQYF.

This chain connects TRBV28 to TRBJ1-1, with a tentative D call TRBD1 (6 bases). Germline CDR1 reads MDHEN; CDR2 reads SYDVKM. V lost 3 bases and J 11 bases, leaving 13 bases between the germline ends. The CDR3 loop spans 12 amino acids. The CDR3 loop reads CASSFGGRRAFF. CDR3 nucleotides: TGTGCCAGCAGTTTCGGGGGGCGCAGGGCTTTCTTT.

V usage is TRBV4-1 and J usage is TRBJ2-7; TRBD2 matches 7 bases. The CDR3 totals 15 residues. Germline CDR1 reads MGHRA; CDR2 reads YSYEKL. Unmatched junction bases numbered 9, after V lost 1 base and J lost 6 bases. The CDR3 nucleotides read TGCGCCAGCAGCCAAGGCGGCGGGAGAGCCGGCGAGCAGTACTTC. It yields the protein CASSQGGGRAGEQYF.

About this clone: Other DNA sequences in the sample encode the same CDR3. The chain couples TRBV5-1 to TRBJ2-3; unclear D gene. The CDR3 spans 13 residues. Trimming took 3 bases from V and 1 from J, leaving 6 bases between them. Germline V gene sequence: CDR1 SGHRS, CDR2 YFSETQ. This CDR3 reads CASSSGRTDTQYF. CDR3 nucleotide sequence: TGCGCCAGCAGCTCGGGCCGCACAGATACGCAGTATTTT.